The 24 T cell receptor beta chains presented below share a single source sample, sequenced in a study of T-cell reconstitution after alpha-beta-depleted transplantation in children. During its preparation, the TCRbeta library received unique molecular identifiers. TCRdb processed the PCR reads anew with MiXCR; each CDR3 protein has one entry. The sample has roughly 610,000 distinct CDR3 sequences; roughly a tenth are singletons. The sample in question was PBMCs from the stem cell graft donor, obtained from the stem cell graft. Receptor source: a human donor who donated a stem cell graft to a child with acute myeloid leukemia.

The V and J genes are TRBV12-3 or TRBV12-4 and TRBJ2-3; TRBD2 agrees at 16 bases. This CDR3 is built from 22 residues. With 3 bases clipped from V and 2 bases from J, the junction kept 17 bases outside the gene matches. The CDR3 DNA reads TGTGCCAGCAGTTTCTTATCCGGGGGGGGGACTAGCGGGAGGGGATTCACAGATACGCAGTATTTT. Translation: CASSFLSGGGTSGRGFTDTQYF.

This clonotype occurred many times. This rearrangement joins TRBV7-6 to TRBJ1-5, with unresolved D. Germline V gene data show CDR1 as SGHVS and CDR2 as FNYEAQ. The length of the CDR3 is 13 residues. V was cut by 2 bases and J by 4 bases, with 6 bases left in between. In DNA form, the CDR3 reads TGTGCCAGCAGCTTACGGCGTAATCAGCCCCAGCATTTT. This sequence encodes CASSLRRNQPQHF.

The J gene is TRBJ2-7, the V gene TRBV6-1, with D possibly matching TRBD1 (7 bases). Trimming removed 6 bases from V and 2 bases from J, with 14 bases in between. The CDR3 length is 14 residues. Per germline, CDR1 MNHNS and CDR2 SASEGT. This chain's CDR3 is CASSNRGLTYEQYF. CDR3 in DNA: TGTGCCAGCAGCAACAGGGGACTCACCTACGAGCAGTACTTC.

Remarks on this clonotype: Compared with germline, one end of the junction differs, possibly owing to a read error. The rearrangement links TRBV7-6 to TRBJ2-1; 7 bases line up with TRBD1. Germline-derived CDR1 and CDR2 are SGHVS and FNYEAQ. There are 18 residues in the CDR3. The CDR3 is CASSGGTDFLSSYNERFF. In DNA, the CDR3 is TGTGCCAGCAGCGGTGGGACAGACTTCCTTAGCTCCTACAATGAGCGGTTCTTC.

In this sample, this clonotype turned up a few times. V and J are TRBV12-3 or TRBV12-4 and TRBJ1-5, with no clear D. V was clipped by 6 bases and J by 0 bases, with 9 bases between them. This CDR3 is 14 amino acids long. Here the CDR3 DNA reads TGTGCCAGCAGATTTGACATTAGCAATCAGCCCCAGCATTTT. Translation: CASRFDISNQPQHF.

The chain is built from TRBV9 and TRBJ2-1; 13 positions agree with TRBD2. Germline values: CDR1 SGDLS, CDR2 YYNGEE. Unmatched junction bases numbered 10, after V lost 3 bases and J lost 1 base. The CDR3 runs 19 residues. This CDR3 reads CASSATSGLAGKSYNEQFF. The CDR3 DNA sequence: TGTGCCAGCAGCGCCACGTCGGGACTAGCGGGGAAGTCCTACAATGAGCAGTTCTTC.

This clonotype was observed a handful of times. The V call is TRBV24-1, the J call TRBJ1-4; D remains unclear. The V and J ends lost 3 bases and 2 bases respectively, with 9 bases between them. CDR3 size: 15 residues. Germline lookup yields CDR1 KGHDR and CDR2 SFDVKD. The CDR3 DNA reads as TGTGCCACCAGTGATGCCCAAGGGACTAATGAAAAACTGTTTTTT. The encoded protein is CATSDAQGTNEKLFF.

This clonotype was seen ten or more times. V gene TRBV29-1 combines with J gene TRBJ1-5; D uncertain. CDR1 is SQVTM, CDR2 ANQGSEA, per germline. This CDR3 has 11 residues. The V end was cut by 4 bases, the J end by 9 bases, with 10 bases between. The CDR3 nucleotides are TGCAGCGTTGGGTCCCCTTGGCCCCAGCATTTT. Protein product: CSVGSPWPQHF.

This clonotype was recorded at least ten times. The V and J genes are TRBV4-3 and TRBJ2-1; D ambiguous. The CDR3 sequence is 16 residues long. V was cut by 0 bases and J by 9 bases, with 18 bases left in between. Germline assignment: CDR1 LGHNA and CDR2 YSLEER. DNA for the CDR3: TGCGCCAGCAGCCAAGATGTTCTAGTTGGGTCCGCTGAGCAGTTCTTC. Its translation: CASSQDVLVGSAEQFF.

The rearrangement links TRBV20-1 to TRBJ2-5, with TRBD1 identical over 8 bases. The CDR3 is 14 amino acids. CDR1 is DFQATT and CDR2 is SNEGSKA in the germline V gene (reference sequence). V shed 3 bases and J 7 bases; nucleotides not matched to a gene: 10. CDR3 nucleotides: TGCAGTGCTAGCAGAGCGCAGGGGGCCGGGACCCAGTACTTC. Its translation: CSASRAQGAGTQYF.

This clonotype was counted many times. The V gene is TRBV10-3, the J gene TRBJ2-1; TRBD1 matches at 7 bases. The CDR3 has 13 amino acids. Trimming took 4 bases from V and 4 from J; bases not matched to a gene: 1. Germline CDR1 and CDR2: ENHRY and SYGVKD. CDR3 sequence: CAISGTGYNEQFF. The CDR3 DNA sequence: TGTGCCATCAGTGGGACAGGATACAATGAGCAGTTCTTC.

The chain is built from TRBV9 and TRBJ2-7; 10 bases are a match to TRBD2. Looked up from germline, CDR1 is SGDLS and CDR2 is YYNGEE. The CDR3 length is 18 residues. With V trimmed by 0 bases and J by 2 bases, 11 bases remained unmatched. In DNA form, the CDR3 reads TGTGCCAGCAGCGTAGCTGCGCTAGCGGGAGCAGGGGCCTACGAGCAGTACTTC. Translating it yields CASSVAALAGAGAYEQYF.

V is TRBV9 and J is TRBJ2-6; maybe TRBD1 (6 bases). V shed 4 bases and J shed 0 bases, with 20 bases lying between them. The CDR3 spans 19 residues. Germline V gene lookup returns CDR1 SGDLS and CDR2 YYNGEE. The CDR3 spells CASSPLPGHHDSGANVLTF. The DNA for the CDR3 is TGTGCCAGCAGCCCTCTGCCGGGACACCATGACTCTGGGGCCAACGTCCTGACTTTC.

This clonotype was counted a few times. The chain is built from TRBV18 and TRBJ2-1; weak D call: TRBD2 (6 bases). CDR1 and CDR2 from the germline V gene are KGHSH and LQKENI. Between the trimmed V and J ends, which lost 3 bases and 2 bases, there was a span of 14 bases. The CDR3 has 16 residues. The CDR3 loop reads CASSPDREFAYNEQFF. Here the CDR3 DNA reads TGTGCCAGCTCACCGGACCGGGAGTTCGCCTACAATGAGCAGTTCTTC.

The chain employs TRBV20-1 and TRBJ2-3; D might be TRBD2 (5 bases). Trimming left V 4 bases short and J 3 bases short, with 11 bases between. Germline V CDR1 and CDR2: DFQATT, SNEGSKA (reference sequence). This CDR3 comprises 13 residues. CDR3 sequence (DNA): TGCAGTGCTATGGTTTCGGGAACAGATACGCAGTATTTT. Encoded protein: CSAMVSGTDTQYF.

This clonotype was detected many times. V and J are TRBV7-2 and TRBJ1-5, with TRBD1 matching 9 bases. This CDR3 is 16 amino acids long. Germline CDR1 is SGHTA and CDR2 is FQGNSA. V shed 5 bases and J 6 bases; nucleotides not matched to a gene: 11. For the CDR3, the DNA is TGTGCCAGCAGCCTTCGACCCGGGACAGGGAGTCAGCCCCAGCATTTT. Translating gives CASSLRPGTGSQPQHF.

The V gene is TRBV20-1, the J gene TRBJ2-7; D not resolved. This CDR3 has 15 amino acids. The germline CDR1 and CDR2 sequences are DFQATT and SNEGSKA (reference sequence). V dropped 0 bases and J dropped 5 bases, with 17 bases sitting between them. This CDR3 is CSARDPEGLLHEQYF. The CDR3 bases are TGCAGTGCTAGAGATCCTGAAGGGCTGCTGCACGAGCAGTACTTC.

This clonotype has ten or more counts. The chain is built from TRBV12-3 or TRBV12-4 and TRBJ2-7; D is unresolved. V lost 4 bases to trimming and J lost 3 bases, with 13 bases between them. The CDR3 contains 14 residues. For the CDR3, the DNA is TGTGCCAGCAGTTCTCGCACAACTCTCTACGAGCAGTACTTC. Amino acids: CASSSRTTLYEQYF.

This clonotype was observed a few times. The CDR3 nucleotides read TGCAGTGCTACCCCTTCCGACAGGGCCACAGATACGCAGTATTTT. Its translation: CSATPSDRATDTQYF. This rearrangement joins TRBV20-1 to TRBJ2-3, with TRBD1 matching 7 bases. This CDR3 spans 15 amino acids. The trim removed 4 bases at V and 2 bases at J, leaving 9 bases unmatched. CDR1 is DFQATT, CDR2 SNEGSKA, per germline (reference sequence).

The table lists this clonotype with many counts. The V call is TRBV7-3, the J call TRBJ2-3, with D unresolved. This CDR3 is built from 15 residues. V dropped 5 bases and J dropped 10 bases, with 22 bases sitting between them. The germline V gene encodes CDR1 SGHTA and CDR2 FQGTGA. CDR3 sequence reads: CASSPQGGFLVSQYF. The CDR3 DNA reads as TGTGCCAGCAGCCCTCAAGGCGGCTTTCTAGTGTCGCAGTATTTT.

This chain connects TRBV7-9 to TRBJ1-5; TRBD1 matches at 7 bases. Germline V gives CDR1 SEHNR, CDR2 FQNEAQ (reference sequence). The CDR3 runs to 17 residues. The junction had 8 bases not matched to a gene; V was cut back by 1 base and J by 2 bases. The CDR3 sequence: CASSLGEGGKGNQPQHF. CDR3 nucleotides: TGTGCCAGCAGCTTAGGCGAAGGGGGCAAGGGCAATCAGCCCCAGCATTTT.

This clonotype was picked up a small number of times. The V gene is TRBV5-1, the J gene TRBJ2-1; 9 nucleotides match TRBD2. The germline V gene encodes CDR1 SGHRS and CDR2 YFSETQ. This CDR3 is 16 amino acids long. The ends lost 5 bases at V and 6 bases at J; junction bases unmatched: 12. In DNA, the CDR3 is TGCGCCAGCAGAGATTCAACTAGCGGGCCTGCCAATGAGCAGTTCTTC. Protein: CASRDSTSGPANEQFF.

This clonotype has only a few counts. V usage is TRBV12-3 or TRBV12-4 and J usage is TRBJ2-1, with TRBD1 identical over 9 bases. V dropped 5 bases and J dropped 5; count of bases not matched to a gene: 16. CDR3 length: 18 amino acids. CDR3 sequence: CASSPTSPGQGGNNEQFF. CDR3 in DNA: TGTGCCAGCAGTCCTACTTCCCCGGGACAGGGTGGAAACAATGAGCAGTTCTTC.

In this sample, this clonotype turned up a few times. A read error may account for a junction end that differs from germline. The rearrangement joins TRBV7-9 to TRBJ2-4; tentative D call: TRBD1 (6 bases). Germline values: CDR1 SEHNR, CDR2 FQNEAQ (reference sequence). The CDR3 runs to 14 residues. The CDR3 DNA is TGTGCCAGCAGCGCTGACGGGACACTAAACATTCAGTGCTTC. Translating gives CASSADGTLNIQCF.